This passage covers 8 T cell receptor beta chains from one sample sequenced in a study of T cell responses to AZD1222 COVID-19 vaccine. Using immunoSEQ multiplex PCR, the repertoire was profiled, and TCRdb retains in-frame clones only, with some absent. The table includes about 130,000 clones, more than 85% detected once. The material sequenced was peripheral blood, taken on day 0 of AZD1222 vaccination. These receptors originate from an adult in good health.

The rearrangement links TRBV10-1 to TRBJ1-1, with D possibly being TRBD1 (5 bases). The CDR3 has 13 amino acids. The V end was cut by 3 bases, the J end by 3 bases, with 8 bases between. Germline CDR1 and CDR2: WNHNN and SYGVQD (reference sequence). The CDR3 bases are TGCGCCAGCAGTGAAGGAGGGGACACTGAAGCTTTCTTT. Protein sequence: CASSEGGDTEAFF.

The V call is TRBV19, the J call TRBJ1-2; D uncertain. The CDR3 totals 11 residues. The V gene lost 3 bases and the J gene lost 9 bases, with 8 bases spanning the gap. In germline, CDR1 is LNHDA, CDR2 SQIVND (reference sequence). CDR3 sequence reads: CASSISGSYTF. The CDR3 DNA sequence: TGTGCCAGTAGTATTAGTGGAAGCTACACCTTC.

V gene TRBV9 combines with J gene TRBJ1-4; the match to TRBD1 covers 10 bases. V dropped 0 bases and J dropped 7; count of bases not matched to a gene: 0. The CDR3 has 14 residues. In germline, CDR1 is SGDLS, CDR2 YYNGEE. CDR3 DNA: TGTGCCAGCAGCGTAGGACAGGGGGCTGAAAAACTGTTTTTT. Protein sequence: CASSVGQGAEKLFF.

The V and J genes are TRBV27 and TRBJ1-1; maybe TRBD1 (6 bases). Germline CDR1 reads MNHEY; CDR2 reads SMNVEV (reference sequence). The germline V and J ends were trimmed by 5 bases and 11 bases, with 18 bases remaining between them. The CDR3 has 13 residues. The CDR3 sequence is CASSRSDRWGAFF. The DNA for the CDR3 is TGTGCCAGCAGTAGAAGCGACAGGTGGGGTGCTTTCTTT.

CDR3: CASSQAPLSPLHF. The CDR3 DNA follows: TGCGCCAGCAGCCAAGCCCCGCTTTCACCCCTCCACTTT. The chain joins TRBV4-1 to TRBJ1-6; D is undetermined. The ends were cut back, 1 base at V and 9 bases at J, with 7 bases in the middle. CDR3 length: 13 amino acids. From germline, CDR1 is MGHRA and CDR2 YSYEKL.

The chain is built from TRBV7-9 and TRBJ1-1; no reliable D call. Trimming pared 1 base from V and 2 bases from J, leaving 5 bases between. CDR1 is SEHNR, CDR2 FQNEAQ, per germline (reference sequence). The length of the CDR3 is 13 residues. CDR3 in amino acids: CASSLEANTEAFF. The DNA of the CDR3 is TGTGCCAGCAGCTTAGAAGCAAACACTGAAGCTTTCTTT.

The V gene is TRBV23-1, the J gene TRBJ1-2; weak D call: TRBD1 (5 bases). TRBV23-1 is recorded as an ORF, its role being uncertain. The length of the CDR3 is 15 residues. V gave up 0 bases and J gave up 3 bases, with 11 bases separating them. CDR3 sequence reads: CASSQSGHSHYGYTF. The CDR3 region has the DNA TGCGCCAGCAGTCAATCTGGACATTCTCACTATGGCTACACCTTC.

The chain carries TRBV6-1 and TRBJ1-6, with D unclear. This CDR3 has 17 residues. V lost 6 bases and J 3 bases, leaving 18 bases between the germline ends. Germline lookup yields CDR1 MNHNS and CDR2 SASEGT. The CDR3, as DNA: TGTGCCAGCAGCGAACAGCCCCGCGTGGACTATAATTCACCCCTCCACTTT. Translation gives CASSEQPRVDYNSPLHF.